This TCR beta chain was sequenced in a study of CD8 T cells in ankylosing spondylitis. The study's findings and limits: Significantly higher representation of disease-linked clones was reported for matched ankylosing spondylitis synovial fluid.

TCRdb called the 5' RACE reads again in MiXCR, with one record for every CDR3 protein. The repertoire includes 150,000 to 200,000 distinct CDR3 sequences, about a third of them detected once, and 4.5% to 6% sits in the top ten. This clonotype occurred many times. Its antigen is undetermined. The ends were cut back, 10 bases at V and 2 bases at J, with 14 bases in the middle. The CDR3 has 13 residues. In germline, CDR1 is MDHEN, CDR2 SYDVKM. Sequencing was done on a sample of synovial fluid, either unsorted or a sorted T cell fraction (not recorded which). The chain joins TRBV28 to TRBJ2-5; tentatively, D is TRBD2 (6 bases). The receptor was derived from a male donor with ankylosing spondylitis. The CDR3 bases are TGTGCCACAAGAAACGGGGGACAAGAGACCCAGTACTTC. As protein: CATRNGGQETQYF.